This T cell receptor (beta chain) was documented in a study of T cells in Graves' hyperthyroidism and ophthalmopathy. About the study: Peripheral blood was collected at initial diagnosis, before any treatment. Overall study results and limits: Most thyroid clonotypes that were expanded above 0.001 also turned up in blood.

The TCR beta CDR3 regions underwent amplification using RNA transcripts as the source. The study used the HTBI primer set for a first-round RT-PCR of the TCR CDR3. TCRdb reprocessed the multiplex PCR reads with MiXCR, giving one entry per CDR3 protein. The sample includes roughly 720,000 distinct CDR3 sequences, 17% of them seen just once. Patients aged 18 to 65 had newly diagnosed hyperthyroidism lasting under 2 months. The CDR3 loop spans 15 amino acids. Germline trimming cut 2 bases from V and 0 bases from J; bases unmatched to any gene: 2. Germline loops: CDR1 SGDLS, CDR2 YYNGEE. In regard to this clonotype: Its antigen remains unidentified.

The material sequenced was blood. The TCR sequence derives from a man aged 50-59 years with Graves' hyperthyroidism. The rearrangement links TRBV9 to TRBJ1-2; 9 bases fit TRBD1. CDR3 sequence (DNA): TGTGCCAGCAGCGTGGGACAGGGCGCTAACTATGGCTACACCTTC. Amino acids: CASSVGQGANYGYTF. Combining the CDR3 with reference TRBV9 and TRBJ1-2 gives the whole variable domain DSGVTQTPKHLITATGQRVTLRCSPRSGDLSVYWYQQSLDQGLQFLIQYYNGEERAKGNILERFSAQQFPDLHSELNLSSLELGDSALYFCASSVGQGANYGYTFGSGTRLTVV.